The 24 T cell receptor beta chains listed next were all sequenced from one sample in a study of blood T cells in healthy people across ages. The second PCR ran roughly 6 to 11 cycles with a sample-barcoded 5' primer and J-beta primers. TCRdb fed the 5' RACE reads into MiXCR, producing one record per CDR3 protein. This table has roughly 700,000 distinct CDR3 sequences, 20% to 25% appearing once. This sample also appeared in a second study, on T cells of mothers and their children.

Sequenced: blood. The receptors were gathered from a boy aged 10-17 years in good health.

V is TRBV4-3 and J is TRBJ2-1; 12 positions match TRBD2. The V gene end was trimmed by 0 bases and the J gene end by 8 bases; junction bases not matched to a gene: 8. The length of the CDR3 is 17 residues. CDR1 LGHNA and CDR2 YSLEER come from the germline V gene. This CDR3 is CASSQESPSGGADEQFF. The DNA of the CDR3 is TGCGCCAGCAGCCAAGAATCTCCTAGCGGGGGGGCCGATGAGCAGTTCTTC.

V and J are TRBV7-2 and TRBJ2-7; 7 nucleotides line up with TRBD1. Unmatched junction bases numbered 7, after V lost 5 bases and J lost 0 bases. The CDR3 has 15 amino acids. CDR1 SGHTA and CDR2 FQGNSA come from the germline V gene. DNA for the CDR3: TGTGCCAGCAGCCACGCTTGGGACAGCTCCTACGAGCAGTACTTC. Translated, it gives CASSHAWDSSYEQYF.

V gene TRBV29-1 combines with J gene TRBJ2-5; D is undetermined. The CDR3 runs to 13 residues. Trimming shortened V by 4 bases and J by 4 bases, and 13 bases separated the two germline ends. The germline V gene encodes CDR1 SQVTM and CDR2 ANQGSEA. Here the CDR3 DNA reads TGCAGCGTTGTGCGGTCTTACCCAGAGACCCAGTACTTC. As protein: CSVVRSYPETQYF. The whole variable domain, filled in from reference TRBV29-1 and TRBJ2-5, reads SAVISQKPSRDICQRGTSLTIQCQVDSQVTMMFWYRQQPGQSLTLIATANQGSEATYESGFVIDKFPISRPNLTFSTLTVSNMSPEDSSIYLCSVVRSYPETQYFGPGTRLLVL.

This chain joins TRBV5-5 and TRBJ1-2; the match to TRBD1 covers 7 bases. Germline V lookup: CDR1 SGHKS, CDR2 YYEKEE (reference sequence). J gave up 0 bases and V 1 base, and 12 bases lay outside the gene matches. This CDR3 spans 18 amino acids. CDR3 in amino acids: CASSLLHPGTATNYGYTF. CDR3 DNA: TGTGCCAGCAGCTTGCTTCACCCTGGGACAGCAACTAACTATGGCTACACCTTC.

V and J are TRBV10-3 and TRBJ2-7; TRBD2 agrees at 10 bases. In germline, CDR1 is ENHRY, CDR2 SYGVKD. V shed 6 bases and J 0 bases; nucleotides not matched to a gene: 5. This CDR3 spans 15 amino acids. The CDR3 DNA reads TGTGCCATCAGACTAGCGGGGTCCTTCTCCTACGAGCAGTACTTC. Encoded protein: CAIRLAGSFSYEQYF.

This clonotype was recorded a few times. V usage is TRBV29-1 and J usage is TRBJ2-2; possible D gene TRBD2, 5 bases. This CDR3 has 15 amino acids. Germline CDR1 SQVTM, CDR2 ANQGSEA. Trimming took off 1 base at V and 1 base at J, with 10 bases between the two ends. The DNA of the CDR3 is TGCAGCGTTGAAGGACTCGGGGTGAACACCGGGGAGCTGTTTTTT. Encoded protein: CSVEGLGVNTGELFF.

Only a few counts were recorded for this clonotype. The rearrangement links TRBV4-3 to TRBJ2-1; tentative D call: TRBD1 (5 bases). V dropped 0 bases and J dropped 9 bases, with 15 bases sitting between them. The CDR3 is 15 amino acids. Germline CDR1 LGHNA, CDR2 YSLEER. The CDR3 DNA is TGCGCCAGCAGCCAAGATCGGGCAGGGCAGAGTGAGCAGTTCTTC. Its protein is CASSQDRAGQSEQFF.

The chain joins TRBV7-9 to TRBJ2-5; a possible D gene is TRBD2 (6 bases). CDR1 and CDR2 (germline): SEHNR, FQNEAQ (reference sequence). V was trimmed by 5 bases and J by 5 bases, leaving 15 bases between them. The CDR3 covers 14 residues. The CDR3, as DNA: TGTGCCAGCAGCGGCCGGGGGAAAACTGAGACCCAGTACTTC. It is translated as CASSGRGKTETQYF.

This clonotype was seen a few times. The chain is built from TRBV6-5 and TRBJ2-3, with a possible D match to TRBD1 (6 bases). Trimming took off 1 base at V and 2 bases at J, with 10 bases between the two ends. The CDR3 covers 15 residues. Germline lookup yields CDR1 MNHEY and CDR2 SVGAGI. Here the CDR3 DNA reads TGTGCCAGCAGTTACTTTCAGGGGAACACAGATACGCAGTATTTT. Residues: CASSYFQGNTDTQYF.

This clonotype was recorded a few times. The chain is built from TRBV12-3 or TRBV12-4 and TRBJ2-7, with D perhaps TRBD1 (5 bases). The CDR3 has 13 residues. Trimming shortened V by 4 bases and J by 4 bases, and 11 bases separated the two germline ends. The CDR3 here is CASSYQGGYEQYF. Written as DNA, the CDR3 is TGTGCCAGCAGTTACCAGGGTGGATACGAGCAGTACTTC.

The V gene is TRBV7-2, the J gene TRBJ2-3; 11 nucleotides match TRBD2. This CDR3 has 15 amino acids. The germline V gene has CDR1 SGHTA and CDR2 FQGNSA. The J segment lost 4 bases and the V segment lost 3 bases, leaving 3 bases of the junction unmatched. For the CDR3, the DNA is TGTGCCAGCAGCTTTAGCGGGGGGGACGCAGATACGCAGTATTTT. Its translation is CASSFSGGDADTQYF. Variable domain in full (rest from reference TRBV7-2 and TRBJ2-3): GAGVSQSPSNKVTEKGKDVELRCDPISGHTALYWYRQSLGQGLEFLIYFQGNSAPDKSGLPSDRFSAERTGGSVSTLTIQRTQQEDSAVYLCASSFSGGDADTQYFGPGTRLTVL.

The J gene is TRBJ2-5, the V gene TRBV28; the D is unclear. Trimming took off 6 bases at V and 3 bases at J, with 14 bases between the two ends. The CDR3 is 14 amino acids. Germline V lookup: CDR1 MDHEN, CDR2 SYDVKM. CDR3: CASRTRWSEETQYF. The CDR3 coding sequence is TGTGCCAGCAGGACCCGGTGGAGCGAAGAGACCCAGTACTTC.

This clonotype was recorded a few times. The chain recombines TRBV25-1 with TRBJ2-2; D may be TRBD1 (5 bases). Germline CDR1 MGHDK, CDR2 SYGVNS. Trimming removed 4 bases from V and 4 bases from J, with 10 bases in between. The CDR3 has 14 amino acids. CDR3 coding DNA: TGTGCCAGCAGTGCCCCAGGGTCCACCGGGGAGCTGTTTTTT. Amino acids: CASSAPGSTGELFF.

V usage is TRBV2 and J usage is TRBJ2-5; D remains unclear. Trimming cost V 4 bases and J 2 bases, with 11 bases left between them. Germline-derived CDR1 and CDR2 are SNHLY and FYNNEI. This CDR3 spans 14 amino acids. CDR3 residues: CASSVAANQETQYF. The CDR3 DNA sequence: TGTGCCAGCAGTGTGGCGGCTAATCAAGAGACCCAGTACTTC.

In this sample, this clonotype turned up a few times. V gene TRBV3-1 combines with J gene TRBJ2-5; 7 bases fit TRBD1. The CDR3 is 15 residues long. The germline gives CDR1 LGHDT, CDR2 YNNKEL (reference sequence). Germline trimming cut 6 bases from V and 2 bases from J; bases unmatched to any gene: 9. CDR3 residues: CASSRTGPTQETQYF. The DNA of the CDR3 is TGTGCCAGCAGTCGGACAGGACCGACACAAGAGACCCAGTACTTC.

The rearrangement uses TRBV15 and TRBJ2-7; D is possibly TRBD1 (5 bases). The length of the CDR3 is 14 residues. Looked up from germline, CDR1 is LNHNV and CDR2 is YYDKDF (reference sequence). V lost 0 bases and J 4 bases, leaving 10 bases between the germline ends. CDR3 coding DNA: TGTGCCACCAGCAGAGAAGGCAGGGAATACGAGCAGTACTTC. It translates to CATSREGREYEQYF.

This clonotype was seen a handful of times. The chain combines TRBV5-1 with TRBJ2-7, with TRBD2 matching 8 bases. The CDR3 has 16 amino acids. The V segment lost 0 bases and the J segment 2 bases; nucleotides outside the gene matches: 7. Germline CDR1 and CDR2: SGHRS and YFSETQ. CDR3 nucleotides: TGCGCCAGCAGCTTGGAAGGGTTGGGACTAGCCTACGAGCAGTACTTC. This encodes CASSLEGLGLAYEQYF.

The J gene is TRBJ2-7, the V gene TRBV4-3; TRBD1 matches 9 bases. V shed 0 bases, J shed 5 bases, and the junction held 5 bases outside the gene matches. This CDR3 comprises 15 residues. Germline V gene data show CDR1 as LGHNA and CDR2 as YSLEER. CDR3 coding DNA: TGCGCCAGCAGCCAAGATACCGGGACAGGGAACGAGCAGTACTTC. This gives the protein CASSQDTGTGNEQYF.

V usage is TRBV11-3 and J usage is TRBJ2-5, with D tentatively TRBD1 or TRBD2 (5 bases each). Germline V gives CDR1 SGHNT, CDR2 YENEEA. This CDR3 has 16 residues. V dropped 5 bases and J dropped 2 bases, with 18 bases sitting between them. The DNA of the CDR3 is TGTGCCAGCAGCCCCGGCGGCAGGGCGGGTCAAGAGACCCAGTACTTC. Amino acid sequence: CASSPGGRAGQETQYF.

The CDR3 DNA reads TGTGCCAGCAGCCCGCGTAAGGGGCGGAGAGTACAAGAGACCCAGTACTTC. Amino acid sequence: CASSPRKGRRVQETQYF. V and J are TRBV7-9 and TRBJ2-5; weak D call: TRBD1 (5 bases). Trimming cost V 5 bases and J 2 bases, with 21 bases left between them. The CDR3 is made up of 17 amino acids. The germline CDR1 and CDR2 sequences are SEHNR and FQNEAQ (reference sequence).

The CDR3 sequence is CASSHWTGEGTGELFF. CDR3 bases: TGTGCCAGCAGCCATTGGACAGGGGAGGGCACCGGGGAGCTGTTTTTT. The gene calls are TRBV7-3 and TRBJ2-2; 9 bases match TRBD1. With 5 bases clipped from V and 4 bases from J, the junction kept 8 bases outside the gene matches. This CDR3 contains 16 residues. CDR1 is SGHTA, CDR2 FQGTGA, per germline.

This clonotype was seen more than once but under ten times. The V call is TRBV28, the J call TRBJ2-6, with D tentatively TRBD1 (5 bases). Trimming removed 6 bases from V and 0 bases from J, with 9 bases in between. This CDR3 has 15 amino acids. The V gene's germline CDR1 is MDHEN and CDR2 SYDVKM. The CDR3 spells CASRTDSSGANVLTF. For the CDR3, the DNA is TGTGCCAGCAGGACTGACAGCTCTGGGGCCAACGTCCTGACTTTC.

As regards this clonotype: The junction does not match germline at one end; this may be a read error. The V call is TRBV28, the J call TRBJ2-3; TRBD1 agrees at 8 bases. CDR3 length: 15 residues. Germline V gene data show CDR1 as MDHEN and CDR2 as SYDVKM. CDR3 sequence: CASSNSGGWADTQCF. CDR3 nucleotides: TGTGCCAGCAGCAACTCAGGGGGCTGGGCAGATACGCAGTGTTTT.

A few counts support this clonotype. The rearrangement joins TRBV20-1 to TRBJ2-7, with D hard to call. CDR1 and CDR2 from the germline V gene are DFQATT and SNEGSKA (reference sequence). Trimming cost V 0 bases and J 2 bases, with 11 bases left between them. The CDR3 runs 14 residues. Here the CDR3 DNA reads TGCAGTGCTAGAGACCCCCGCACAACCTACGAGCAGTACTTC. This sequence encodes CSARDPRTTYEQYF.